What follows are 6 T cell receptor beta chains derived from one specimen sequenced in a study of blood T cell repertoires in COVID-19. TCRdb's copy holds only in-frame clones and misses some; the assay was immunoSEQ multiplex PCR. The table includes approximately 60,000 clones, about three quarters detected once. The sequenced material came from peripheral blood. The receptors were gathered from a man in his fifties or sixties with active or convalescent COVID-19.

The J gene is TRBJ2-3, the V gene TRBV7-9; tentatively, D is TRBD1 (5 bases). The CDR3 has 14 residues. Trimming took off 5 bases at V and 4 bases at J, with 13 bases between the two ends. Germline V gives CDR1 SEHNR, CDR2 FQNEAQ (reference sequence). CDR3 DNA: TGTGCCAGCAGCAAACCGCCCAGGGCAGATACGCAGTATTTT. Translation: CASSKPPRADTQYF.

This chain uses TRBV7-9 with TRBJ2-7; TRBD1 aligns across 10 bases. The CDR3 extends over 15 amino acids. Per the germline V gene, CDR1 is SEHNR and CDR2 is FQNEAQ (reference sequence). With V trimmed by 5 bases and J by 5 bases, 9 bases remained unmatched. CDR3: CASSPGQGILDEQYF. The CDR3 nucleotides read TGTGCCAGCAGCCCGGGACAGGGGATATTGGACGAGCAGTACTTC.

V usage is TRBV5-1 and J usage is TRBJ2-1, with D possibly matching TRBD1 (6 bases). The V end lost 2 bases, the J end lost 4 bases, and 10 bases lay between the germline ends. The CDR3 extends over 14 amino acids. CDR1 is SGHRS, CDR2 YFSETQ, per germline. CDR3 nucleotides: TGCGCCAGCAGCTTCGACAGGAGGTACAATGAGCAGTTCTTC. Translating gives CASSFDRRYNEQFF.

This chain connects TRBV11-3 to TRBJ2-7; unclear D gene. This CDR3 has 13 residues. Trimming took off 0 bases at V and 9 bases at J, with 12 bases between the two ends. Germline V gene sequence: CDR1 SGHNT, CDR2 YENEEA. Written as DNA, the CDR3 is TGTGCCAGCAGCTTAGATGACATCTCGCGGCAGTACTTC. It codes for CASSLDDISRQYF.

V and J are TRBV7-2 and TRBJ1-3; D is possibly TRBD1 (6 bases). CDR3 size: 15 residues. V was shortened by 5 bases and J by 2 bases, with 13 bases between the two germline ends. CDR1 is SGHTA and CDR2 is FQGNSA in the germline V gene. CDR3 region: CASSPQGATGNTIYF. The CDR3, as DNA: TGTGCCAGCAGCCCACAGGGAGCCACTGGAAACACCATATATTTT. The variable domain in full, with the rest retrieved from reference TRBV7-2 and TRBJ1-3, is GAGVSQSPSNKVTEKGKDVELRCDPISGHTALYWYRQSLGQGLEFLIYFQGNSAPDKSGLPSDRFSAERTGGSVSTLTIQRTQQEDSAVYLCASSPQGATGNTIYFGEGSWLTVV.

The genes are TRBV27 and TRBJ2-2, with 12 bases lining up with TRBD2. The CDR3 totals 15 residues. CDR1 is MNHEY and CDR2 is SMNVEV in the germline V gene (reference sequence). After removal of 3 bases from V and 5 bases from J, the junction contained 1 base not matched to a gene. Written as DNA, the CDR3 is TGTGCCAGCAGTTTTGGACTAGCGGGGACCGGGGAGCTGTTTTTT. Protein sequence: CASSFGLAGTGELFF.